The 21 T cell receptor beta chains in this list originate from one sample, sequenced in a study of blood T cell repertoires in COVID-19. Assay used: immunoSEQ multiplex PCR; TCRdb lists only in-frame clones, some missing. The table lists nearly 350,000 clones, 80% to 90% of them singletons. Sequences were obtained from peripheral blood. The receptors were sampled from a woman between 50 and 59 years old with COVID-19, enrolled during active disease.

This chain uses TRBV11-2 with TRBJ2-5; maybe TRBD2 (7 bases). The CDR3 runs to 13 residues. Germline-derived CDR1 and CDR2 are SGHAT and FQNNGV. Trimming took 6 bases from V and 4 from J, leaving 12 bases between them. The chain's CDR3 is CASRGGVGETQYF. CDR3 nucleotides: TGTGCCAGCAGAGGGGGGGTCGGAGAGACCCAGTACTTC. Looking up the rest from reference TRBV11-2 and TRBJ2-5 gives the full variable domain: EAGVAQSPRYKIIEKRQSVAFWCNPISGHATLYWYQQILGQGPKLLIQFQNNGVVDDSQLPKDRFSAERLKGVDSTLKIQPAKLEDSAVYLCASRGGVGETQYFGPGTRLLVL.

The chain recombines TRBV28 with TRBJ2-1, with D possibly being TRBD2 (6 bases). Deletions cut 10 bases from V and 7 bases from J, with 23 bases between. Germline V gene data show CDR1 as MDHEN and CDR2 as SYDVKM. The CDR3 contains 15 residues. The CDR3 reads CATNTRHGGVNEQFF. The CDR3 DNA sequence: TGTGCCACCAATACCAGGCACGGGGGTGTGAATGAGCAGTTCTTC.

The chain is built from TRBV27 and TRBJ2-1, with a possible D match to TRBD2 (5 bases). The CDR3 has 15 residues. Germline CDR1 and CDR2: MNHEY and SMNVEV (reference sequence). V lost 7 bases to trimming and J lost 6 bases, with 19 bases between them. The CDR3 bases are TGTGCCAGCAACCGCGAGGGCCTACCTCTCAATGAGCAGTTCTTC. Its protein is CASNREGLPLNEQFF.

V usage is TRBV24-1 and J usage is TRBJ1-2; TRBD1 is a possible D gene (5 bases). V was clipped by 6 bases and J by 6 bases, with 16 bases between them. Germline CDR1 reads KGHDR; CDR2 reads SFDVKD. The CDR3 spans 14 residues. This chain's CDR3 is CATSQTTDSNGYTF. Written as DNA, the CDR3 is TGTGCCACCAGTCAGACGACAGATTCTAATGGCTACACCTTC.

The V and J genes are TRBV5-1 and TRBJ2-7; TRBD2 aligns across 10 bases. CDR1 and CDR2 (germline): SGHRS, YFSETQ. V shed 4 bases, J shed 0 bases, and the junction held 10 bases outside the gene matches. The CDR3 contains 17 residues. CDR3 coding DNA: TGCGCCAGCAGCATGAGGACTAGCGGCCAAAGCTCCTACGAGCAGTACTTC. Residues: CASSMRTSGQSSYEQYF.

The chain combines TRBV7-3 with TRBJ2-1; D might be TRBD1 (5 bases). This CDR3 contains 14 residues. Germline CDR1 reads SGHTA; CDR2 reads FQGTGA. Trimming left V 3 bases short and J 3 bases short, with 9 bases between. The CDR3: CASSLGQSYNEQFF. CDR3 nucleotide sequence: TGTGCCAGCAGCTTGGGGCAGAGCTACAATGAGCAGTTCTTC.

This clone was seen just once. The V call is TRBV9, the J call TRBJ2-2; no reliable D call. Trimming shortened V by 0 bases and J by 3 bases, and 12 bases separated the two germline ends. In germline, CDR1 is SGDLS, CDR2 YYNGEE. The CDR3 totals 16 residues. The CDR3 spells CASSVGVSRYTGELFF. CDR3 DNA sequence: TGTGCCAGCAGCGTAGGAGTTAGCCGATACACCGGGGAGCTGTTTTTT.

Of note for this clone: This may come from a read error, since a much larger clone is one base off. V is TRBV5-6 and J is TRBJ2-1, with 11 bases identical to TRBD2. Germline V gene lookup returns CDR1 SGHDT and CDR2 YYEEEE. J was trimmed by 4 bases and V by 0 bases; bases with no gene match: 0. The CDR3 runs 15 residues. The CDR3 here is CASSLASGRYNEQFF. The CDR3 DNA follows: TGTGCCAGCAGCTTGGCTAGCGGGAGGTACAATGAGCAGTTCTTC.

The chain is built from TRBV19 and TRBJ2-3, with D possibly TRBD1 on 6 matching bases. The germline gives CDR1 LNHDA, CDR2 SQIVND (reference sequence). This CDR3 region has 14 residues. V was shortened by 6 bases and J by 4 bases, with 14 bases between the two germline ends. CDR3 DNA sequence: TGTGCCAGTAGAAGGGCAGGGGCAGCAGATACGCAGTATTTT. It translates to CASRRAGAADTQYF.

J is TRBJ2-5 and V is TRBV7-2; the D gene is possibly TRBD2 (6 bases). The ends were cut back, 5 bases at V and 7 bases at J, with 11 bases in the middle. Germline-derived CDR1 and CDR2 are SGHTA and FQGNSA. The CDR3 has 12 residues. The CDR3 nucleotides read TGTGCCAGCAGCCCCTACGGGGGGACCCAGTACTTC. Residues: CASSPYGGTQYF.

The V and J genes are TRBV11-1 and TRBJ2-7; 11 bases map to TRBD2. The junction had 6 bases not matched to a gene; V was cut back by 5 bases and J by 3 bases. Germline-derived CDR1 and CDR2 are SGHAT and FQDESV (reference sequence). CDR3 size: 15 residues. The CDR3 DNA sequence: TGTGCCAGCAGCACGACTAGCGGGAAAAACTACGAGCAGTACTTC. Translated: CASSTTSGKNYEQYF.

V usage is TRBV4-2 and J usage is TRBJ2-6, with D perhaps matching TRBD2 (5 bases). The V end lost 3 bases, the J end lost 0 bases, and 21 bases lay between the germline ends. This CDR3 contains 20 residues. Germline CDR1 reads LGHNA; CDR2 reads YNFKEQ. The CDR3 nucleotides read TGTGCCAGCAGCCATTCCAGGCGGCGGGCCGAAACCTCTGGGGCCAACGTCCTGACTTTC. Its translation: CASSHSRRRAETSGANVLTF.

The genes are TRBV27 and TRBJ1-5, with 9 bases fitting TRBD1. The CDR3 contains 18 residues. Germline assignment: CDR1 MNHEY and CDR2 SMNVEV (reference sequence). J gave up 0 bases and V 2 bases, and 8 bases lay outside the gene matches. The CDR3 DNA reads TGTGCCAGCAGTTTACGAGCCGGGACAGGGTATAGCAATCAGCCCCAGCATTTT. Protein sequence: CASSLRAGTGYSNQPQHF.

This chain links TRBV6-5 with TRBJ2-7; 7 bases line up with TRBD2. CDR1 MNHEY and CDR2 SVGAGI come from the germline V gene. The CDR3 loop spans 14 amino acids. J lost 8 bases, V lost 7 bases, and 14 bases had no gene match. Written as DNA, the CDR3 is TGTGCCAGCAACACCGGGAGGAATAATCTCAAGCAGTACTTC. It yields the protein CASNTGRNNLKQYF.

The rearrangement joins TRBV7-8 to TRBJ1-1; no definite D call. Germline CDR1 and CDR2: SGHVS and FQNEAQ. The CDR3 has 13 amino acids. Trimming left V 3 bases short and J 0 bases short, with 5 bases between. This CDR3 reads CASSFILNTEAFF. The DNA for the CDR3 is TGTGCCAGCAGCTTTATTCTGAACACTGAAGCTTTCTTT.

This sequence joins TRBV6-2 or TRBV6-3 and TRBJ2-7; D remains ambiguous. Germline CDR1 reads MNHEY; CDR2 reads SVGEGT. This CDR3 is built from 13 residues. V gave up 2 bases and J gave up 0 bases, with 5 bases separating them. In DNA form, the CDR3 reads TGTGCCAGCAGTTACGCGAGCTCCTACGAGCAGTACTTC. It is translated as CASSYASSYEQYF.

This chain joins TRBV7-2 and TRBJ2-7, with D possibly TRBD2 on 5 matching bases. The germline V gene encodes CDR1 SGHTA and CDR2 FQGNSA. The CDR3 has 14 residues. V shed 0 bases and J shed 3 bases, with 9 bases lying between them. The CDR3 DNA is TGTGCCAGCAGCTTAGCGGGAGATAACTACGAGCAGTACTTC. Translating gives CASSLAGDNYEQYF.

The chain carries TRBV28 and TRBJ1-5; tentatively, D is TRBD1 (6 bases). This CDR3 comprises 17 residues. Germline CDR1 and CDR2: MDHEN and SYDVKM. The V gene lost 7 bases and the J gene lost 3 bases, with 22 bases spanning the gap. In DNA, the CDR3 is TGTGCCAGCATGCTGCGGGGGCAGCCGGGGTACAATCAGCCCCAGCATTTT. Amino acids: CASMLRGQPGYNQPQHF.

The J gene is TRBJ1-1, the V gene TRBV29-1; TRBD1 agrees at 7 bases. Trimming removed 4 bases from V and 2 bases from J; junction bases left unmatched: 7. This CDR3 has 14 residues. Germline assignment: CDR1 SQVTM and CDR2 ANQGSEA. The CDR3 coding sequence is TGCAGCGTTGGCCCGGGACAGACCAACACTGAAGCTTTCTTT. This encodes CSVGPGQTNTEAFF. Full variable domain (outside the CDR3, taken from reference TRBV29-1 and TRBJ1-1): SAVISQKPSRDICQRGTSLTIQCQVDSQVTMMFWYRQQPGQSLTLIATANQGSEATYESGFVIDKFPISRPNLTFSTLTVSNMSPEDSSIYLCSVGPGQTNTEAFFGQGTRLTVV.

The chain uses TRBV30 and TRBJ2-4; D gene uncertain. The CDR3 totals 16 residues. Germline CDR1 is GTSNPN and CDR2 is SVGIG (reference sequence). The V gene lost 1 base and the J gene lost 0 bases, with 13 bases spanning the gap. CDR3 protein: CAWSGPGQLAKNIQYF. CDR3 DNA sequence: TGTGCCTGGAGTGGCCCTGGGCAGCTAGCCAAAAACATTCAGTACTTC.

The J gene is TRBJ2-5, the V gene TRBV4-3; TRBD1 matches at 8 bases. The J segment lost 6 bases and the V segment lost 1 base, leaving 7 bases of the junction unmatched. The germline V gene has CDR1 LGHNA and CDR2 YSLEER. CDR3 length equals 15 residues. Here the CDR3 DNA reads TGCGCCAGCAGCCAAGGGACAGGGTCATCGCAGACCCAGTACTTC. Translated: CASSQGTGSSQTQYF.